This note documents a single T cell receptor (beta chain) sequence. The target antigen is unknown. The data stem from a study of T cell responses to AZD1222 COVID-19 vaccine. About the research overall: Some second doses came at about 4 weeks and others at about 12 weeks; these were pooled.

Study-wide results and limits: Vaccine-associated CD4 TCRs spanned spike, dominant at 160-218 and 743-854. Spike-specific TCR breadth and depth went up after people got two AZD1222 doses. Close to half of spike-specific TCRs reportedly recognize unmutated variant regions.

From germline, CDR1 is SGHRS and CDR2 YFSETQ. Trimming stripped 5 bases from V and 6 bases from J, with 5 bases between. The CDR3 sequence is 11 residues long. The table came from immunoSEQ multiplex PCR; TCRdb's copy has only in-frame clones and leaves some out. The table shows around 130,000 clones, with 90% to 95% occurring only once. The receptor was derived from an adult in good health. This chain connects TRBV5-1 to TRBJ2-2, with D uncertain. The material was peripheral blood, obtained on day 0 of AZD1222 vaccination. The CDR3 is CASSVAGELFF. The CDR3 bases are TGCGCCAGCAGTGTTGCCGGGGAGCTGTTTTTT.